The clone carrying this TCR beta chain was detected a few times. Its antigen is not identified. The TCR beta CDR3 regions underwent amplification using RNA transcripts as the source. RT-PCR in the first round (using the HTBI primer set) targeted the TCR CDR3. In TCRdb, the multiplex PCR reads were re-called with MiXCR into one record per CDR3 protein. There are 480,000 or so distinct CDR3 sequences in the sample; over 35% occur only once, and about 40% lies in the top ten. This sample is drawn from a study of T cells in Graves' hyperthyroidism and ophthalmopathy. Germline CDR1 is SQVTM and CDR2 is ANQGSEA. Unmatched junction bases numbered 12, after V lost 5 bases and J lost 5 bases. CDR3 length: 15 amino acids. Study-level points and caveats: Most clonotypes expanded in the thyroid (above 0.001) were also present in blood.

Researchers barred patients who had uncontrolled infection, other autoimmune disease, pregnancy or lactation. The genes are TRBV29-1 and TRBJ2-5, with TRBD1 identical over 9 bases. Sequencing was performed on peripheral blood or thyroid tissue (not recorded which). This clonotype originated in an adult woman with Graves' disease, either hyperthyroidism or ophthalmopathy (not recorded which). The CDR3 protein is CSVTTGTGLGETQYF. Written as DNA, the CDR3 is TGCAGCGTTACAACCGGGACAGGGCTCGGTGAGACCCAGTACTTC.